This T cell receptor (beta chain) was captured by sequencing in a study of PD-1 blockade in classical Hodgkin lymphoma. Every patient was affected by relapse after autologous stem cell transplantation, while exposure to brentuximab vedotin was not uniform. This CDR3 spans 17 amino acids. Trimming removed 9 bases from V and 4 bases from J; junction bases left unmatched: 20. The germline CDR1 and CDR2 sequences are LNHNV and YYDKDF (reference sequence). Profiled with immunoSEQ multiplex PCR; TCRdb holds only in-frame clones, not every one. The table records under 100,000 clones, about 93% of them present only once.

V and J are TRBV15 and TRBJ2-7; TRBD2 matches at 8 bases. The receptor was isolated from a human donor with classical Hodgkin lymphoma. The sequences come from peripheral blood mononuclear cells (PBMCs), collected before the second cycle of nivolumab. Here the CDR3 reads CATSASLPGGPGYEQYF. In nucleotides, the CDR3 is TGTGCCACTAGCGCCAGCCTCCCGGGAGGGCCAGGGTACGAGCAGTACTTC.